This T cell receptor beta chain emerged from a study of blood T cell repertoires in COVID-19 (dated by TCRdb to 2018 to 2021). A note on the overall study: Collaborator samples came from the United States, Italy and Spain and covered acute and convalescent phases of COVID-19. The material from the prospective study consisted of cDNA or gDNA derived from T cells, B-cell-depleted T cells, or PBMCs. Subjects who had been exposed to COVID-19, were actively infected with it, or had recovered from it provided the deeply sampled blood TCRbeta repertoires that made up the dataset. The repertoires were released in a freely available public database intended as a resource for research on the immune response to SARS-CoV-2. The samples were drawn from the first 160 participants of the ongoing ImmuneRACE study and from 1,200 or so subjects provided by 6 global collaborators. The sample metadata nearly always contained a de-identified subject ID, COVID-19 status, age in years and sex. Where available, HLA class I and class II types were taken from metadata supplied by the sample provider and were not determined by assay-based typing.

Remarks on this clone: The target of this receptor is not known. Nothing much larger sits one base from this clone, and base qualities are not available.

Taken from the germline V gene (reference sequence), the CDR1 and CDR2 loops are LNHDA and SQIVND. The CDR3 numbers 17 residues from cysteine through phenylalanine. Left in the record is the CDR3 DNA by itself, 51 bases read in frame from the first base. Trimming takes 2 bases off V and 3 bases off J; junction bases not matched to a gene: 10. TCRbeta CDR3 regions were amplified from genomic DNA using the immunoSEQ Assay, a bias-controlled multiplex PCR. The authors' pipeline ran thus. Within the assay, amplification of reference gene primers was used to estimate how many nucleated cells each sample contained. Sequence reads were collapsed and filtered to measure the absolute abundance of every unique TCRbeta CDR3 rearrangement. For each sample, productive Simpson clonality was calculated by taking the square root of Simpson's diversity index across productive rearrangements. TCRdb's version of the immuneACCESS table is confined to in-frame rearrangements and falls short of the full clone set. An unresolved V gene accounts for under half of the shortfall where checked; the remainder is of unknown origin. V, J and clone size reflect that table, while D and trimming were determined from the DNA. Present in this sample are 250,000 to 400,000 clones, about nine tenths of which were seen just once. The ten largest clones represent approximately 2.9% of the sample.

One collaborating source in Seattle enrolled patients during active infection and followed them longitudinally through the course of disease. Whole blood was collected in K2EDTA tubes by collaborating institutions according to the institutions' own protocols. Collaborator samples were shipped for TCRbeta analysis as frozen whole blood, isolated PBMCs, or DNA extracted from either sample type. General findings and caveats noted by the study authors: Clinical and demographic metadata were provided uncurated, with the amount varying by source and participant.

Sequencing was done on a sample of peripheral blood. The rearrangement combines TRBV19 with TRBJ1-3; 7 bases in the middle match TRBD1. The sequence was collected from a woman in her thirties with COVID-19, enrolled during active disease. The DNA sequence is given as TGTGCCAGTAGTATACGTCCCGGGACAGCTCTTGGAAACACCATATATTTT. This codes for CASSIRPGTALGNTIYF.